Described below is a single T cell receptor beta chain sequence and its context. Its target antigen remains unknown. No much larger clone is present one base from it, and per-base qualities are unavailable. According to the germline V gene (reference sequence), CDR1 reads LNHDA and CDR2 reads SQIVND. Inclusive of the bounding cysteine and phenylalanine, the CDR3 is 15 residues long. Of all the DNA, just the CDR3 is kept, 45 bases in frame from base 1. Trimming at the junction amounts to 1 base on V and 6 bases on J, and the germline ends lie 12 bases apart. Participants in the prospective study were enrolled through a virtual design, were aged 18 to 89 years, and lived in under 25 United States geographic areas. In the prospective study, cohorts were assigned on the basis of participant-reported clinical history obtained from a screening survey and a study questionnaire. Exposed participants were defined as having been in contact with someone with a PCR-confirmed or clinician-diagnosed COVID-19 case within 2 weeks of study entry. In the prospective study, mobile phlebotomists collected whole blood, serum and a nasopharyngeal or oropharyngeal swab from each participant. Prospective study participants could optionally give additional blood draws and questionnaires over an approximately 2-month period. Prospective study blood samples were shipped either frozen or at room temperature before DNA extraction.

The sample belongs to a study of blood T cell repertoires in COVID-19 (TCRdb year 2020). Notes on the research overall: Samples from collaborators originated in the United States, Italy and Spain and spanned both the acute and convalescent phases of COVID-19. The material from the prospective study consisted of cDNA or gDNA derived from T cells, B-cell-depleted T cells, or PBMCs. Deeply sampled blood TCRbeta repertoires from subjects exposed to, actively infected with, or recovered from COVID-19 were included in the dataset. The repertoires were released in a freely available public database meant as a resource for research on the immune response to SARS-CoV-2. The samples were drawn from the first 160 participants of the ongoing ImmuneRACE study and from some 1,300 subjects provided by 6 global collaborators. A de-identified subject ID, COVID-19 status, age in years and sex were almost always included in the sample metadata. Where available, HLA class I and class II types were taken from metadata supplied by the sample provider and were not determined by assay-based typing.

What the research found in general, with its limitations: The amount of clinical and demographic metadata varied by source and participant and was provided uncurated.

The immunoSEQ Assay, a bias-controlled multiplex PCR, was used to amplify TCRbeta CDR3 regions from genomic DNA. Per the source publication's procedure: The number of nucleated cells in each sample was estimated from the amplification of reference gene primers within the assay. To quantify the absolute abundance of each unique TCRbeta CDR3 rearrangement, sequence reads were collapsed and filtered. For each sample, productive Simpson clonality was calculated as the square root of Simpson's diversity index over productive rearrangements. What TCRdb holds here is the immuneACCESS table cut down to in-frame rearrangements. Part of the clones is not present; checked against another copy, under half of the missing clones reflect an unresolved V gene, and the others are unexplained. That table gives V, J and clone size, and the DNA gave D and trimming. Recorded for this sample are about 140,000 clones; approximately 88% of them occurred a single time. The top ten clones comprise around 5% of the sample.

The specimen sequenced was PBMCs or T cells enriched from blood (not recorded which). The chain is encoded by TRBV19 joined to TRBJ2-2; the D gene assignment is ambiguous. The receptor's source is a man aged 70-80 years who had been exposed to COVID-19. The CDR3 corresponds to CASSIVPDFAGELFF. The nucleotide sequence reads TGTGCCAGTAGTATAGTTCCAGATTTCGCCGGGGAGCTGTTTTTT.